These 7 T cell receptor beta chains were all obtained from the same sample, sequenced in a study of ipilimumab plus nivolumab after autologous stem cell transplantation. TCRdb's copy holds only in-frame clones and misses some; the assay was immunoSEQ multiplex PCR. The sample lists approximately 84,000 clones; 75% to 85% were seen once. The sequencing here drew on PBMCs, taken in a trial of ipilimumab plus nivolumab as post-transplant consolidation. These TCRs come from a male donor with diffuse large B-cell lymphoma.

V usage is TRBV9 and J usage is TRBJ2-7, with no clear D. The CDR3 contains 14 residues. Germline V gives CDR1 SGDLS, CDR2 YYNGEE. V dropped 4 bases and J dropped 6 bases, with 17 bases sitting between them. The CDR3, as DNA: TGTGCCAGCAGCATCGACCACCGACCCTCCGAGCAGTACTTC. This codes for CASSIDHRPSEQYF. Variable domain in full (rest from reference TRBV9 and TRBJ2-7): DSGVTQTPKHLITATGQRVTLRCSPRSGDLSVYWYQQSLDQGLQFLIQYYNGEERAKGNILERFSAQQFPDLHSELNLSSLELGDSALYFCASSIDHRPSEQYFGPGTRLTVT.

Here the CDR3 reads CATSQTVGGMGTEAFF. DNA of the CDR3: TGCGCCACCTCTCAAACGGTGGGGGGAATGGGCACTGAAGCTTTCTTT. V is TRBV4-1 and J is TRBJ1-1, with a weak D call TRBD1 (5 bases). The CDR3 extends over 16 amino acids. V shed 10 bases and J shed 4 bases, with 25 bases lying between them. Per germline, CDR1 MGHRA and CDR2 YSYEKL.

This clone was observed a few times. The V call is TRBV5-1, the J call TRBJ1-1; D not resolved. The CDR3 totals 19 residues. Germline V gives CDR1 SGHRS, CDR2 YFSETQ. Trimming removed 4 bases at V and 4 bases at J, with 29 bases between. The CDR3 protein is CASSLLTPSLRVGSTEAFF. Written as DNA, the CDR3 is TGCGCCAGCAGCCTACTTACGCCATCTTTAAGGGTCGGTAGCACTGAAGCTTTCTTT.

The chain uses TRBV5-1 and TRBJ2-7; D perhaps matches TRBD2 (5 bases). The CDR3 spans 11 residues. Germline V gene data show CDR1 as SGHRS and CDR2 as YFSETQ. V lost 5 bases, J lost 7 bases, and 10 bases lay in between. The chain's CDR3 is CASRDSAEQYF. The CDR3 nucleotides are TGCGCCAGCAGAGATAGCGCAGAGCAGTACTTC.

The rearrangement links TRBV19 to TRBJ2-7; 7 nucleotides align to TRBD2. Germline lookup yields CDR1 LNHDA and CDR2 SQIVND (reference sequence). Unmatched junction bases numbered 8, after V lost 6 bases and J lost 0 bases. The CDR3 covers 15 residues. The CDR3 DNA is TGTGCCAGTAGCCGGGGGGTCGCTAGCTCCTACGAGCAGTACTTC. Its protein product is CASSRGVASSYEQYF.

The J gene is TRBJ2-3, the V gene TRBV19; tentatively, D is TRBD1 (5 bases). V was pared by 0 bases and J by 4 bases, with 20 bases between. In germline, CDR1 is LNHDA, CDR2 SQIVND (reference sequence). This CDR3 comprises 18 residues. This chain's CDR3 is CASSIDRSSRVDSDTQYF. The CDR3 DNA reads TGTGCCAGTAGTATAGATCGGTCTTCCAGGGTGGATTCAGATACGCAGTATTTT. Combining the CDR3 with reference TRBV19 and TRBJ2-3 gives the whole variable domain DGGITQSPKYLFRKEGQNVTLSCEQNLNHDAMYWYRQDPGQGLRLIYYSQIVNDFQKGDIAEGYSVSREKKESFPLTVTSAQKNPTAFYLCASSIDRSSRVDSDTQYFGPGTRLTVL.

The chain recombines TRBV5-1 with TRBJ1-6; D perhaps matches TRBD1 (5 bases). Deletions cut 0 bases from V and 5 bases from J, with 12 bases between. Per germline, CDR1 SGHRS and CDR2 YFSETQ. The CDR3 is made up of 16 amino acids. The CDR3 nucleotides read TGCGCCAGCAGCTTGGGTGGGGCGCCGGATAATTCACCCCTCCACTTT. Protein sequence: CASSLGGAPDNSPLHF.